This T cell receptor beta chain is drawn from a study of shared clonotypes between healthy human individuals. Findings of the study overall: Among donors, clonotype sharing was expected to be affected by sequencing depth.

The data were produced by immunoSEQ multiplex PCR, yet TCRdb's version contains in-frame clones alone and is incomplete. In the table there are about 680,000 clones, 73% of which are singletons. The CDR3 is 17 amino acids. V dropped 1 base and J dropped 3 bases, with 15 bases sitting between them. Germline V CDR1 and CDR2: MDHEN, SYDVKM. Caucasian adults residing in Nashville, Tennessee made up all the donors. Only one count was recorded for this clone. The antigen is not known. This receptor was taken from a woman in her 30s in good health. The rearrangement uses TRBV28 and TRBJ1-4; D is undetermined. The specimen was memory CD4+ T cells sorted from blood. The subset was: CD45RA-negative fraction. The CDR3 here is CASSLLTPRVPNEKLFF. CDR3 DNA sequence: TGTGCCAGCAGTTTATTGACGCCTCGGGTTCCTAATGAAAAACTGTTTTTT.